A single sample gave rise to the 20 T cell receptor beta chains below, sequenced in a study of T cells after yellow fever vaccination. TCRdb re-derived calls from the 5' RACE reads in MiXCR, one entry per CDR3 protein. The sample lists 450,000 to 650,000 distinct CDR3 sequences, roughly 14% seen once, with roughly an eighth in the top ten. This specimen was PBMCs, taken on the day of the yellow fever booster vaccination. The receptors stem from a man aged 30 to 39 who received the YFV17D yellow fever vaccine.

A few counts support this clonotype. V is TRBV7-9 and J is TRBJ2-7; 10 bases are shared with TRBD1. CDR3 size: 16 residues. The V gene's germline CDR1 is SEHNR and CDR2 FQNEAQ (reference sequence). V dropped 4 bases and J dropped 5; count of bases not matched to a gene: 11. CDR3 DNA sequence: TGTGCCAGCAGCTCCGTGGACAGGGGGGTTCAGGACGAGCAGTACTTC. Protein product: CASSSVDRGVQDEQYF.

The genes are TRBV28 and TRBJ1-5; TRBD1 agrees at 9 bases. Trimming cost V 6 bases and J 3 bases; bases outside gene matches: 6. The length of the CDR3 is 15 residues. CDR1 and CDR2 from the germline V gene are MDHEN and SYDVKM. Written as DNA, the CDR3 is TGTGCCAGCAGCTCCGGACAGGGGAACAATCAGCCCCAGCATTTT. Translating gives CASSSGQGNNQPQHF.

A few counts support this clonotype. The J gene is TRBJ2-1, the V gene TRBV30; D is undetermined. Trimming took 0 bases from V and 0 from J, leaving 6 bases between them. The CDR3 has 14 residues. Germline CDR1 reads GTSNPN; CDR2 reads SVGIG (reference sequence). The CDR3 loop reads CAWSVRASYNEQFF. The CDR3 coding sequence is TGTGCCTGGAGTGTTAGGGCCTCCTACAATGAGCAGTTCTTC.

This clonotype was detected many times. The CDR3 region has the DNA TGTGCCAGCAGCCAAAGCGGGAGGACCCTTTACGAGCAGTACTTC. This codes for CASSQSGRTLYEQYF. The chain employs TRBV7-2 and TRBJ2-7; 9 nucleotides match TRBD2. The CDR3 spans 15 residues. Germline lookup yields CDR1 SGHTA and CDR2 FQGNSA. Trimming at V came to 5 bases and at J to 4 bases, leaving 9 bases not matched to a gene. Full variable domain (remainder filled in from reference TRBV7-2 and TRBJ2-7): GAGVSQSPSNKVTEKGKDVELRCDPISGHTALYWYRQSLGQGLEFLIYFQGNSAPDKSGLPSDRFSAERTGGSVSTLTIQRTQQEDSAVYLCASSQSGRTLYEQYFGPGTRLTVT.

This clonotype was counted between two and nine times. The V and J genes are TRBV11-2 and TRBJ2-7; 10 positions agree with TRBD2. V lost 7 bases to trimming and J lost 3 bases; unmatched junction nucleotides: 6. The V gene's germline CDR1 is SGHAT and CDR2 FQNNGV. The CDR3 loop spans 14 amino acids. CDR3 in DNA: TGTGCCAGCACCCCTAGCGGGAGAGGCTACGAGCAGTACTTC. This translates into CASTPSGRGYEQYF. The variable domain in full, with the rest retrieved from reference TRBV11-2 and TRBJ2-7, is EAGVAQSPRYKIIEKRQSVAFWCNPISGHATLYWYQQILGQGPKLLIQFQNNGVVDDSQLPKDRFSAERLKGVDSTLKIQPAKLEDSAVYLCASTPSGRGYEQYFGPGTRLTVT.

This chain uses TRBV7-9 with TRBJ2-1; possibly TRBD1 or TRBD2 for D (5 bases each). CDR1 and CDR2 (germline): SEHNR, FQNEAQ (reference sequence). Between the trimmed V and J ends, which lost 2 bases and 7 bases, there was a span of 18 bases. The CDR3 is 16 amino acids. The DNA for the CDR3 is TGTGCCAGCAGCTTACGCGCTGGGAACGAGGGGAATGAGCAGTTCTTC. Protein: CASSLRAGNEGNEQFF.

The chain joins TRBV24-1 to TRBJ2-5, with 7 nucleotides matching TRBD2. V trimming: 3 bases; J trimming: 4 bases; junction bases outside the gene matches: 7. Per germline, CDR1 KGHDR and CDR2 SFDVKD. CDR3 length: 15 amino acids. CDR3: CATSDPLGGGETQYF. DNA for the CDR3: TGTGCCACCAGTGATCCCCTTGGGGGGGGAGAGACCCAGTACTTC.

This clonotype has only a few counts. J is TRBJ2-1 and V is TRBV6-1, with D possibly TRBD1 on 5 matching bases. CDR3 length: 13 residues. From germline, CDR1 is MNHNS and CDR2 SASEGT. Trimming pared 10 bases from V and 4 bases from J, leaving 14 bases between. CDR3 DNA sequence: TGTGCCACCTCAAGGGGAAAATACAATGAGCAGTTCTTC. Translated: CATSRGKYNEQFF.

Here the CDR3 reads CASSLDSPGYGYTF. Here the CDR3 DNA reads TGCGCCAGCAGCCTTGACAGTCCGGGTTATGGCTACACCTTC. The J gene is TRBJ1-2, the V gene TRBV5-1; maybe TRBD1 (5 bases). V lost 4 bases and J 5 bases, leaving 15 bases between the germline ends. Germline CDR1 SGHRS, CDR2 YFSETQ. The CDR3 has 14 amino acids.

This clonotype was counted a few times. The V call is TRBV4-2, the J call TRBJ2-7; unclear D gene. V was shortened by 0 bases and J by 2 bases, with 11 bases between the two germline ends. Germline lookup yields CDR1 LGHNA and CDR2 YNFKEQ. The CDR3 runs to 15 residues. The chain's CDR3 is CASSQERNHPYEQYF. The DNA of the CDR3 is TGTGCCAGCAGCCAAGAACGGAACCATCCCTACGAGCAGTACTTC.

The chain has TRBV4-3 and TRBJ1-6, with 9 bases that match TRBD1. Germline lookup yields CDR1 LGHNA and CDR2 YSLEER. Germline trimming cut 2 bases from V and 6 bases from J; bases unmatched to any gene: 11. This CDR3 contains 18 residues. DNA for the CDR3: TGCGCCAGCAGCCAACGATACCCGGGACAGGGATCTAATTCACCCCTCCACTTT. It yields the protein CASSQRYPGQGSNSPLHF.

This chain uses TRBV4-2 with TRBJ2-1; 7 bases are shared with TRBD2. The CDR3 has 16 amino acids. Germline V gene lookup returns CDR1 LGHNA and CDR2 YNFKEQ. The V segment lost 1 base and the J segment 0 bases; nucleotides outside the gene matches: 3. CDR3 sequence (DNA): TGTGCCAGCAGCCAAGGGGCTAGCGGCTCCTACAATGAGCAGTTCTTC. It encodes CASSQGASGSYNEQFF.

The CDR3 DNA sequence: TGTGCCAGCAGTTACACCACTAGCGAGCAGTACTTC. It translates to CASSYTTSEQYF. The chain links TRBV6-2 or TRBV6-3 to TRBJ2-7; a weak D match, TRBD2 (5 bases). V was clipped by 2 bases and J by 6 bases, with 8 bases between them. CDR1 and CDR2 from the germline V gene are MNHEY and SVGEGT. The CDR3 consists of 12 residues.

This clonotype was seen a few times. Written as DNA, the CDR3 is TGCAGTGCTAGTTCGGGGGGCGCAGATACGCAGTATTTT. Translated, it gives CSASSGGADTQYF. The J gene is TRBJ2-3, the V gene TRBV20-1; weak D call: TRBD2 (7 bases). Germline CDR1 DFQATT, CDR2 SNEGSKA (reference sequence). Trimming stripped 3 bases from V and 4 bases from J, with 11 bases between. The CDR3 is 13 amino acids.

The chain couples TRBV4-2 to TRBJ2-3; TRBD2 matches 11 bases. The CDR3 length is 18 residues. Trimming at V came to 5 bases and at J to 0 bases, leaving 10 bases not matched to a gene. Germline V gene lookup returns CDR1 LGHNA and CDR2 YNFKEQ. CDR3 region: CASSAGTSGSPSTDTQYF. CDR3 coding DNA: TGTGCCAGCAGCGCCGGCACTAGCGGGAGCCCTAGCACAGATACGCAGTATTTT.

This clonotype appeared many times. CDR3 in DNA: TGTGCCAGCAGCTCCACGGAACCGCCGTACGAGCAGTACTTC. Encoded protein: CASSSTEPPYEQYF. The genes are TRBV7-2 and TRBJ2-7, with D uncertain. Trimming shortened V by 4 bases and J by 4 bases, and 14 bases separated the two germline ends. This CDR3 is built from 14 residues. The germline V gene encodes CDR1 SGHTA and CDR2 FQGNSA.

The chain combines TRBV7-9 with TRBJ2-7, with D possibly being TRBD2 (5 bases). From germline, CDR1 is SEHNR and CDR2 FQNEAQ (reference sequence). There are 13 residues in the CDR3. Trimming removed 5 bases at V and 4 bases at J, with 12 bases between. The CDR3 nucleotides read TGTGCCAGCAGCGAGGGAGACCTATACGAGCAGTACTTC. This translates into CASSEGDLYEQYF. Using reference TRBV7-9 and TRBJ2-7 for the parts outside the CDR3, the full variable domain is DTGVSQNPRHKITKRGQNVTFRCDPISEHNRLYWYRQTLGQGPEFLTYFQNEAQLEKSRLLSDRFSAERPKGSFSTLEIQRTEQGDSAMYLCASSEGDLYEQYFGPGTRLTVT.

This chain joins TRBV30 and TRBJ1-2; TRBD1 might be the D (5 bases). The CDR3 totals 12 residues. V lost 4 bases and J 7 bases, leaving 13 bases between the germline ends. The germline V gene has CDR1 GTSNPN and CDR2 SVGIG (reference sequence). The CDR3 DNA follows: TGTGCCTGGACTCCCGGGGGGAGTGGCTACACCTTC. Translation: CAWTPGGSGYTF.

This clonotype appeared a few times. The V call is TRBV15, the J call TRBJ2-1; D is undetermined. V gave up 8 bases and J gave up 12 bases, with 14 bases separating them. CDR3 length: 11 amino acids. Looked up from germline, CDR1 is LNHNV and CDR2 is YYDKDF (reference sequence). The CDR3 DNA is TGTGCCACCCGGGTTGGTCCGTCGCAGTTCTTC. This encodes CATRVGPSQFF.

This clonotype was counted between two and nine times. The J gene is TRBJ1-4, the V gene TRBV2; D ambiguous. V shed 2 bases and J shed 7 bases, with 14 bases lying between them. CDR1 is SNHLY and CDR2 is FYNNEI in the germline V gene. CDR3 length: 15 residues. CDR3 sequence: CASSERTGRSEKLFF. CDR3 DNA: TGTGCCAGCAGTGAACGGACCGGGAGGAGTGAAAAACTGTTTTTT.